These 15 T cell receptor beta chains were all obtained from the same sample, sequenced in a study of shared clonotypes between healthy human individuals. The method was immunoSEQ multiplex PCR; TCRdb's version includes in-frame clones alone and lacks a portion of them. The sample carries around 430,000 clones, 70% to 80% recorded once. The sample comprised PBMCs. Receptor source: a woman in her 40s in good health. Some clones in this sample may be carry-over from other donors' samples.

The gene calls are TRBV4-1 and TRBJ2-5; D is possibly TRBD1 (6 bases). The CDR3 covers 17 residues. V lost 1 base and J 1 base, leaving 16 bases between the germline ends. Germline lookup yields CDR1 MGHRA and CDR2 YSYEKL. CDR3 amino acids: CASSQGGRGPLQETQYF. In DNA form, the CDR3 reads TGCGCCAGCAGCCAAGGGGGCAGGGGCCCCCTCCAAGAGACCCAGTACTTC.

This chain uses TRBV18 with TRBJ2-1; D possibly corresponds to TRBD2 (6 bases). The length of the CDR3 is 18 residues. CDR1 is KGHSH and CDR2 is LQKENI in the germline V gene. Trimming took 3 bases from V and 1 from J, leaving 19 bases between them. The CDR3 here is CASSPLLVAEGSYNEQFF. DNA of the CDR3: TGTGCCAGCTCACCCCTGTTGGTAGCGGAGGGGTCCTACAATGAGCAGTTCTTC.

The chain combines TRBV5-5 with TRBJ2-7; TRBD1 is a possible D gene (5 bases). Germline V gene lookup returns CDR1 SGHKS and CDR2 YYEKEE (reference sequence). The CDR3 sequence is 13 residues long. V was shortened by 4 bases and J by 5 bases, with 13 bases between the two germline ends. CDR3 sequence (DNA): TGTGCCAGCAGCCGTGCAGGGCCGGACGAGCAGTACTTC. Its protein is CASSRAGPDEQYF. Based on the CDR3 plus reference TRBV5-5 and TRBJ2-7, the full variable domain is DAGVTQSPTHLIKTRGQQVTLRCSPISGHKSVSWYQQVLGQGPQFIFQYYEKEERGRGNFPDRFSARQFPNYSSELNVNALLLGDSALYLCASSRAGPDEQYFGPGTRLTVT.

DNA of the CDR3: TGTGCCAGCAGGCGGGGCATCGAGTCCTACGAGCAGTACTTC. As protein: CASRRGIESYEQYF. V and J are TRBV6-5 and TRBJ2-7; D possibly corresponds to TRBD2 (6 bases). Germline CDR1 and CDR2: MNHEY and SVGAGI. V lost 6 bases and J lost 1, with 13 bases in between. The CDR3 has 14 residues.

The genes are TRBV7-9 and TRBJ2-1, with unresolved D. Germline loops: CDR1 SEHNR, CDR2 FQNEAQ (reference sequence). Trimming cost V 7 bases and J 5 bases, with 12 bases left between them. The CDR3 sequence is 13 residues long. The CDR3 spells CASTPPGDNEQFF. CDR3 DNA sequence: TGTGCCAGCACGCCCCCAGGAGACAATGAGCAGTTCTTC.

The chain links TRBV7-8 to TRBJ1-5, with D possibly matching TRBD1 (6 bases). The CDR3 has 15 amino acids. Trimming took off 2 bases at V and 7 bases at J, with 15 bases between the two ends. Germline CDR1 reads SGHVS; CDR2 reads FQNEAQ. The CDR3 region is CASSLSGNRVQPQHF. CDR3 bases: TGTGCCAGCAGCTTATCAGGGAACAGGGTACAGCCCCAGCATTTT.

The chain uses TRBV10-1 and TRBJ2-5, with TRBD2 identical over 7 bases. J was trimmed by 4 bases and V by 4 bases; bases with no gene match: 15. CDR1 and CDR2 (germline): WNHNN, SYGVQD (reference sequence). The CDR3 is 17 residues long. Here the CDR3 DNA reads TGCGCCAGCAGTGGGACCTGGACTAGTACAATTTTAGAGACCCAGTACTTC. Protein product: CASSGTWTSTILETQYF.

The rearrangement joins TRBV28 to TRBJ2-7; TRBD1 might be the D (5 bases). The CDR3 length is 15 residues. V lost 3 bases and J lost 4, with 16 bases in between. CDR1 and CDR2 (germline): MDHEN, SYDVKM. The CDR3 DNA reads as TGTGCCAGCAGTTTTTACACCCGGACAACTTACGAGCAGTACTTC. It specifies CASSFYTRTTYEQYF.

As DNA, the CDR3 is TGTGCCAGCAGTTCATCCGCCGCCTCGGGAGTTCGTAATGAGCAGTTCTTC. Amino acid sequence: CASSSSAASGVRNEQFF. V gene TRBV28 combines with J gene TRBJ2-1; D might be TRBD2 (6 bases). Trimming pared 4 bases from V and 7 bases from J, leaving 23 bases between. The CDR3 runs to 17 residues. Germline lookup yields CDR1 MDHEN and CDR2 SYDVKM.

The chain recombines TRBV19 with TRBJ1-2; maybe TRBD1 (5 bases). The germline V and J ends were trimmed by 5 bases and 4 bases, with 17 bases remaining between them. From germline, CDR1 is LNHDA and CDR2 SQIVND (reference sequence). CDR3 length: 15 residues. The CDR3 nucleotides read TGTGCCAGTAGTGCTGCGGTGACAGCTATCTATGGCTACACCTTC. Amino acids: CASSAAVTAIYGYTF. Supplemented by reference TRBV19 and TRBJ1-2, the full variable domain reads DGGITQSPKYLFRKEGQNVTLSCEQNLNHDAMYWYRQDPGQGLRLIYYSQIVNDFQKGDIAEGYSVSREKKESFPLTVTSAQKNPTAFYLCASSAAVTAIYGYTFGSGTRLTVV.

The genes are TRBV5-5 and TRBJ2-7; TRBD1 matches 9 bases. The V gene's germline CDR1 is SGHKS and CDR2 YYEKEE (reference sequence). V lost 4 bases to trimming and J lost 2 bases; unmatched junction nucleotides: 7. The CDR3 is made up of 15 amino acids. Here the CDR3 reads CASSGGQGTPYEQYF. The CDR3 DNA is TGTGCCAGCAGCGGGGGACAGGGAACCCCCTACGAGCAGTACTTC.

The V gene is TRBV7-3, the J gene TRBJ2-7, with 9 bases aligning to TRBD2. The V segment lost 1 base and the J segment 5 bases; nucleotides outside the gene matches: 9. The germline V gene has CDR1 SGHTA and CDR2 FQGTGA. CDR3 length equals 16 residues. CDR3 sequence (DNA): TGTGCCAGCAGCTTAATTCGGGGTAGCGGGAGCCACGAGCAGTACTTC. It yields the protein CASSLIRGSGSHEQYF.

In its sample, this clone was seen many times. The J gene is TRBJ1-2, the V gene TRBV6-1; maybe TRBD1 (5 bases). V shed 10 bases and J shed 4 bases, with 13 bases lying between them. Germline loops: CDR1 MNHNS, CDR2 SASEGT. This CDR3 comprises 12 residues. The CDR3 reads CATGPRGYGYTF. In DNA form, the CDR3 reads TGTGCCACCGGCCCGAGGGGCTATGGCTACACCTTC.

Points on this clone: A read error is possible here, since a much larger clone lies one base away. CDR3 in amino acids: CASGTSGYNEQFF. The CDR3, as DNA: TGTGCCAGCGGGACTAGTGGCTACAATGAGCAGTTCTTC. This chain connects TRBV28 to TRBJ2-1, with TRBD2 identical over 8 bases. The CDR3 covers 13 residues. The V gene end was trimmed by 8 bases and the J gene end by 3 bases; junction bases not matched to a gene: 3. CDR1 and CDR2 from the germline V gene are MDHEN and SYDVKM.

This clone showed up just once. The rearrangement links TRBV6-1 to TRBJ2-7; a weak D match, TRBD1 (5 bases). The CDR3 spans 14 residues. V lost 3 bases and J lost 5, with 14 bases in between. CDR1 is MNHNS and CDR2 is SASEGT in the germline V gene. The CDR3: CASSDRRGRDEQYF. The CDR3 nucleotides read TGTGCCAGCAGTGATAGAAGGGGCAGGGACGAGCAGTACTTC.